The clone carrying this TCR beta chain turned up a few times. The TCRbeta library was prepared with unique molecular identifiers. Each CDR3 protein gets one entry after TCRdb re-called the PCR reads with MiXCR. The profile shows hundreds of thousands of distinct CDR3 sequences, roughly 33% of them singletons. The data belong to a study of T-cell reconstitution after alpha-beta-depleted transplantation in children. The specimen comprised PBMCs from the stem cell graft donor, sampled from the stem cell graft. The receptor comes from a human donor who donated a stem cell graft to a child with aplastic anemia.

CDR3 sequence (DNA): TGTGCCAGCAGTTTAAGAAATCGGGGGGGAGCTTTCTTT. It encodes CASSLRNRGGAFF. The chain carries TRBV12-3 or TRBV12-4 and TRBJ1-1; perhaps TRBD1 as D (5 bases). Trimming left V 2 bases short and J 10 bases short, with 14 bases between. The CDR3 runs 13 residues.